This T cell receptor beta chain was recovered during a study of brain T cells in children with intractable seizures. Study-wide results and limits: Pre- and post-surgery blood differed in depth, so pre-surgery absences may be undersampling.

This clone was detected a few times. Antigen: not known. The CDR3 loop spans 14 amino acids. Germline values: CDR1 MNHEY, CDR2 SVGAGI. V lost 2 bases and J lost 10; bases outside the gene matches: 8. Only in-frame clones appear in the TCRdb table, and some are missing; sequencing was by immunoSEQ multiplex PCR. This table has 300,000 to 400,000 clones, more than 85% appearing once. Time point described: blood from clinic visit 5 months post-surgery; TSC patient then seizure free. The sequenced cases were selected for having the highest brain T cell transcript signatures. Here the sequenced sample was peripheral blood, taken more than 4 months after surgery. The clonotype originates from a boy younger than two with tuberous sclerosis and intractable seizures. This chain joins TRBV6-5 and TRBJ2-1; 7 bases agree with TRBD2. Written as DNA, the CDR3 is TGTGCCAGCAGTTACGGACTAGGTACGGAGGAGCAGTTCTTC. As protein: CASSYGLGTEEQFF.